This TCR beta chain stems from a study of blood T cells in healthy people across ages. With a J-beta primer mix and a sample-barcoded 5' primer, a second PCR ran about 6 to 11 cycles. TCRdb processed the 5' RACE reads anew with MiXCR; each CDR3 protein has one entry. The sample records roughly 1,800,000 distinct CDR3 sequences, approximately 50% being singletons. Germline V gives CDR1 MNHEY, CDR2 SMNVEV (reference sequence). This CDR3 is 15 amino acids long. V lost 2 bases and J lost 4, with 14 bases in between. This clonotype was observed a handful of times. The genes are TRBV27 and TRBJ1-2; TRBD1 is a possible D gene (6 bases). Sequencing input: blood. This TCR derives from a middle-aged woman in good health. CDR3: CASSLIPGGVYGYTF. CDR3 DNA sequence: TGTGCCAGCAGTTTAATCCCGGGGGGCGTCTATGGCTACACCTTC.